This T cell receptor (beta chain) was profiled in a study of blood T cell repertoires in COVID-19. Study-wide context: Sites across the United States, Italy and Spain contributed samples from acute and convalescent COVID-19. T cells, B-cell-depleted T cells, or PBMCs supplied cDNA or gDNA.

V was clipped by 6 bases and J by 3 bases, with 12 bases between them. This CDR3 comprises 13 residues. Per the original methods: How many nucleated cells were present was estimated from reference gene primer amplification. Some clones are missing from TCRdb's copy, which holds only in-frame ones; the method was immunoSEQ multiplex PCR. V and J calls and clone size are copied from that table; D and trimming were computed from the DNA. Of fewer than 130,000 clones listed, around nine tenths are singletons. This receptor was identified in a human donor in a cohort sampled during active COVID-19. The chain recombines TRBV12-3 or TRBV12-4 with TRBJ2-7, with TRBD2 as a possible D gene (5 bases). The sequenced sample was peripheral blood. The CDR3: CASSPRGGYEQYF. The CDR3 DNA sequence: TGTGCCAGCAGCCCCCGGGGTGGCTACGAGCAGTACTTC.